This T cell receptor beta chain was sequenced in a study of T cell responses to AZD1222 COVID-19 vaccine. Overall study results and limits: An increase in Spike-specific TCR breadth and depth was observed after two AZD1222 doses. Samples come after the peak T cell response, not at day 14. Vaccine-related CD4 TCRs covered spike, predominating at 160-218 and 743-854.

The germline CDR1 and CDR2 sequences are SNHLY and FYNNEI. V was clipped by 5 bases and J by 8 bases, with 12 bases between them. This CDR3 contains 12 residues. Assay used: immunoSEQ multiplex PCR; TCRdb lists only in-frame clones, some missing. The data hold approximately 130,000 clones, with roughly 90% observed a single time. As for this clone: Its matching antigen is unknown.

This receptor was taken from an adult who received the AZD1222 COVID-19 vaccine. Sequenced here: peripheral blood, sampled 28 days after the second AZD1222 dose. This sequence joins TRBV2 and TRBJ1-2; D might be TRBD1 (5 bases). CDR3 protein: CASSQGDGGYTF. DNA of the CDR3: TGTGCCAGCAGTCAAGGGGACGGGGGCTACACCTTC.